Following are 24 T cell receptor beta chains from one sample sequenced in a study of shared clonotypes between healthy human individuals. Clones were read by immunoSEQ multiplex PCR, and TCRdb kept only the in-frame ones, dropping some. Among some 660,000 clones listed, about 80% were seen once. The sample consisted of memory CD4+ T cells sorted from blood. Described subset: CD45RA-negative fraction. The receptors stem from a woman under 40 in good health.

CDR3 sequence reads: CASRTGELYGYTF. DNA of the CDR3: TGTGCCAGCAGGACGGGGGAATTATATGGCTACACCTTC. The V call is TRBV6-6, the J call TRBJ1-2, with D perhaps matching TRBD1 (5 bases). The CDR3 length is 13 residues. V was pared by 6 bases and J by 5 bases, with 13 bases between. The V gene's germline CDR1 is MNHNY and CDR2 SVGAGI (reference sequence).

V gene TRBV19 combines with J gene TRBJ2-2; D is possibly TRBD1 or TRBD2 (5 bases each). With 11 bases removed from V and 0 bases from J, the gap between germline ends came to 16 bases. Germline values: CDR1 LNHDA, CDR2 SQIVND (reference sequence). The CDR3 sequence is 15 residues long. The CDR3 nucleotides read TGTGCCTCCCGGGGCAGACAAACGAACACCGGGGAGCTGTTTTTT. It specifies CASRGRQTNTGELFF.

The V and J genes are TRBV7-2 and TRBJ2-1; 9 bases are a match to TRBD2. Trimming at V came to 3 bases and at J to 5 bases, leaving 11 bases not matched to a gene. CDR1 and CDR2 from the germline V gene are SGHTA and FQGNSA. The CDR3 is made up of 17 amino acids. This CDR3 reads CASSFLPPGTSNNEQFF. For the CDR3, the DNA is TGTGCCAGCAGCTTCCTCCCCCCCGGGACTAGCAACAATGAGCAGTTCTTC.

The chain couples TRBV5-1 to TRBJ1-4, with a weak D call TRBD1 (5 bases). This CDR3 is 16 amino acids long. Germline V gene sequence: CDR1 SGHRS, CDR2 YFSETQ. Trimming took 1 base from V and 2 from J, leaving 12 bases between them. The CDR3 DNA sequence: TGCGCCAGCAGCTTGCTTGCGAGGGGCACTAATGAAAAACTGTTTTTT. Protein product: CASSLLARGTNEKLFF.

The chain carries TRBV7-8 and TRBJ2-2, with D possibly matching TRBD1 (6 bases). The CDR3 sequence is 17 residues long. Trimming removed 1 base at V and 3 bases at J, with 15 bases between. CDR1 is SGHVS and CDR2 is FQNEAQ in the germline V gene. CDR3 in amino acids: CASSLGRRGTYTGELFF. CDR3 bases: TGTGCCAGCAGCTTAGGCAGACGAGGGACATACACCGGGGAGCTGTTTTTT.

This chain links TRBV28 with TRBJ1-5, with no clear D. The germline V gene has CDR1 MDHEN and CDR2 SYDVKM. V dropped 3 bases and J dropped 4 bases, with 7 bases sitting between them. The CDR3 runs to 13 residues. The CDR3 here is CASSFYANQPQHF. The DNA of the CDR3 is TGTGCCAGCAGTTTTTACGCTAATCAGCCCCAGCATTTT.

This chain connects TRBV5-4 to TRBJ1-2; tentatively, D is TRBD1 (6 bases). Trimming removed 0 bases at V and 4 bases at J, with 10 bases between. This CDR3 region has 14 residues. Germline V gene data show CDR1 as SGHNT and CDR2 as YYREEE (reference sequence). The CDR3 sequence is CASSLGRGSYGYTF. In DNA, the CDR3 is TGTGCCAGCAGCTTGGGGAGGGGGAGCTATGGCTACACCTTC. Looking up the rest from reference TRBV5-4 and TRBJ1-2 gives the full variable domain: ETGVTQSPTHLIKTRGQQVTLRCSSQSGHNTVSWYQQALGQGPQFIFQYYREEENGRGNFPPRFSGLQFPNYSSELNVNALELDDSALYLCASSLGRGSYGYTFGSGTRLTVV.

This chain connects TRBV28 to TRBJ1-2; 10 bases align to TRBD1. Germline assignment: CDR1 MDHEN and CDR2 SYDVKM. V lost 5 bases, J lost 2 bases, and 5 bases stayed unmatched. The CDR3 has 15 residues. CDR3 amino acids: CASSVRTGGNYGYTF. The CDR3 nucleotides are TGTGCCAGCAGTGTTCGGACAGGGGGGAACTATGGCTACACCTTC.

The J gene is TRBJ2-1, the V gene TRBV7-8; 10 bases align to TRBD2. The germline V gene encodes CDR1 SGHVS and CDR2 FQNEAQ. This CDR3 spans 18 amino acids. J gave up 2 bases and V 1 base, and 8 bases lay outside the gene matches. CDR3 residues: CASSLEASGRKAYNEQFF. The CDR3, as DNA: TGTGCCAGCAGCTTAGAGGCTAGCGGGAGAAAGGCCTACAATGAGCAGTTCTTC.

The chain recombines TRBV4-1 with TRBJ2-7, with a possible D match to TRBD1 (6 bases). The length of the CDR3 is 20 residues. Per germline, CDR1 MGHRA and CDR2 YSYEKL. V lost 0 bases to trimming and J lost 0 bases, with 24 bases between them. This CDR3 reads CASSQESAFHDAGASYEQYF. In DNA form, the CDR3 reads TGCGCCAGCAGCCAAGAGTCTGCGTTCCACGATGCAGGGGCCTCCTACGAGCAGTACTTC.

The V call is TRBV27, the J call TRBJ1-6, with 8 nucleotides matching TRBD1. Per the germline V gene, CDR1 is MNHEY and CDR2 is SMNVEV (reference sequence). The CDR3 contains 15 residues. After removal of 5 bases from V and 5 bases from J, the junction contained 5 bases not matched to a gene. The CDR3 sequence is CASSPGQADNSPLHF. CDR3 DNA: TGTGCCAGCAGTCCGGGACAGGCCGATAATTCACCCCTCCACTTT.

V usage is TRBV6-1 and J usage is TRBJ1-1; 7 bases are shared with TRBD1. CDR3 size: 14 residues. V was pared by 4 bases and J by 12 bases, with 14 bases of the junction left unmatched. From germline, CDR1 is MNHNS and CDR2 SASEGT. This CDR3 is CASSGDSEGRSSFF. The CDR3 DNA is TGTGCCAGCAGTGGGGACAGCGAGGGACGATCGTCTTTCTTT.

The chain employs TRBV29-1 and TRBJ1-1; TRBD1 matches 12 bases. The CDR3 has 14 amino acids. Germline-derived CDR1 and CDR2 are SQVTM and ANQGSEA. J lost 7 bases, V lost 6 bases, and 9 bases had no gene match. The CDR3 reads CSVGQGQGAHEAFF. The CDR3 DNA reads as TGCAGCGTCGGGCAGGGACAGGGGGCACATGAAGCTTTCTTT.

Only a few counts were recorded for this clone. V and J are TRBV19 and TRBJ2-1; weak D call: TRBD2 (6 bases). Trimming took off 4 bases at V and 7 bases at J, with 17 bases between the two ends. The CDR3 sequence is 15 residues long. Germline CDR1 reads LNHDA; CDR2 reads SQIVND (reference sequence). The CDR3 bases are TGTGCCAGTAGTAGACCCGCCGCGGGACGAAATGAGCAGTTCTTC. Amino acid sequence: CASSRPAAGRNEQFF. Complete variable domain (other parts from reference TRBV19 and TRBJ2-1): DGGITQSPKYLFRKEGQNVTLSCEQNLNHDAMYWYRQDPGQGLRLIYYSQIVNDFQKGDIAEGYSVSREKKESFPLTVTSAQKNPTAFYLCASSRPAAGRNEQFFGPGTRLTVL.

This clone was detected many times. This chain's CDR3 is CASSLESGLADTQYF. The CDR3 bases are TGCGCCAGCAGCTTGGAGTCAGGGTTGGCAGATACGCAGTATTTT. This rearrangement joins TRBV5-1 to TRBJ2-3; TRBD1 might be the D (5 bases). The CDR3 runs to 15 residues. From germline, CDR1 is SGHRS and CDR2 YFSETQ. V was cut by 0 bases and J by 4 bases, with 12 bases left in between. The full variable domain, rest sourced from reference TRBV5-1 and TRBJ2-3, is KAGVTQTPRYLIKTRGQQVTLSCSPISGHRSVSWYQQTPGQGLQFLFEYFSETQRNKGNFPGRFSGRQFSNSRSEMNVSTLELGDSALYLCASSLESGLADTQYFGPGTRLTVL.

This clone was detected only a few times. This rearrangement joins TRBV28 to TRBJ2-7; no firm D call. Germline CDR1 is MDHEN and CDR2 is SYDVKM. V was pared by 10 bases and J by 2 bases, with 15 bases between. The CDR3 length is 13 residues. Written as DNA, the CDR3 is TGTGCCACCCTTAGGACGTCCGCCTACGAGCAGTACTTC. Translation: CATLRTSAYEQYF.

Of note for this clone: Different DNA sequences within this sample yield the same CDR3. V and J are TRBV18 and TRBJ1-1; no reliable D call. The CDR3 is 14 amino acids. Between the trimmed V and J ends, which lost 3 bases and 0 bases, there was a span of 8 bases. Germline V gene sequence: CDR1 KGHSH, CDR2 LQKENI. This CDR3 is CASSPTALNTEAFF. The DNA for the CDR3 is TGTGCCAGCTCACCCACAGCGTTGAACACTGAAGCTTTCTTT.

This clone was recorded a few times. The chain links TRBV7-6 to TRBJ2-7, with D possibly matching TRBD2 (5 bases). Germline loops: CDR1 SGHVS, CDR2 FNYEAQ. V lost 2 bases and J 5 bases, leaving 10 bases between the germline ends. The CDR3 is 13 amino acids. Here the CDR3 reads CASSLQLDHEQYF. As DNA, the CDR3 is TGTGCCAGCAGCTTACAACTAGATCACGAGCAGTACTTC.

The chain links TRBV7-9 to TRBJ2-5, with TRBD2 matching over 11 bases. In germline, CDR1 is SEHNR, CDR2 FQNEAQ (reference sequence). This CDR3 contains 14 residues. The junction had 3 bases not matched to a gene; V was cut back by 5 bases and J by 4 bases. The CDR3 DNA sequence: TGTGCCAGCAGCGCCACTAGCGGGAGAGAGACCCAGTACTTC. The encoded protein is CASSATSGRETQYF.

CDR3 bases: TGCGCCAGCAGAAGGAGTAGAACAGCCGGGCCCGGAGCGTGGACCGGGGAGCTGTTTTTT. Translating gives CASRRSRTAGPGAWTGELFF. The chain links TRBV10-2 to TRBJ2-2; D is unclear. Trimming shortened V by 6 bases and J by 5 bases, and 31 bases separated the two germline ends. The germline V gene has CDR1 WSHSY and CDR2 SAAADI. The CDR3 consists of 20 residues.

The chain links TRBV28 to TRBJ2-1; 11 bases match TRBD2. The length of the CDR3 is 15 residues. J lost 6 bases, V lost 3 bases, and 4 bases had no gene match. Germline values: CDR1 MDHEN, CDR2 SYDVKM. The CDR3 nucleotides are TGTGCCAGCAGTTTCATAGCGGGAGGGAGCAATGAGCAGTTCTTC. Its protein product is CASSFIAGGSNEQFF.

This chain uses TRBV6-7 with TRBJ2-7, with TRBD2 identical over 14 bases. TRBV6-7 is designated an ORF whose function remains uncertain. V shed 6 bases and J 0 bases; nucleotides not matched to a gene: 22. This CDR3 comprises 22 residues. The DNA for the CDR3 is TGTGCCAGCAGCCGACCCTACCGATCGGGACAGGGGACTAGCGGGAGCTCCTACGAGCAGTACTTC. It yields the protein CASSRPYRSGQGTSGSSYEQYF.

This chain uses TRBV5-1 with TRBJ2-2; 8 nucleotides agree with TRBD2. The length of the CDR3 is 14 residues. Germline V CDR1 and CDR2: SGHRS, YFSETQ. With V trimmed by 2 bases and J by 4 bases, 1 base remained unmatched. As DNA, the CDR3 is TGCGCCAGCAGCTTAAGCGGGAGCACCGGGGAGCTGTTTTTT. This gives the protein CASSLSGSTGELFF.

The chain combines TRBV5-1 with TRBJ1-2; 8 positions match TRBD1. V was pared by 4 bases and J by 3 bases, with 2 bases of the junction left unmatched. CDR3 length equals 13 residues. The germline gives CDR1 SGHRS, CDR2 YFSETQ. CDR3: CASSDRGDYGYTF. The CDR3 nucleotides are TGCGCCAGCAGCGACAGGGGTGACTATGGCTACACCTTC.